The T cell receptor beta chain under discussion was sequenced for a study of lymphopenia after photon versus proton radiotherapy. The data were produced by immunoSEQ multiplex PCR, yet TCRdb's version contains in-frame clones alone and is incomplete. The sample holds about 160,000 clones, approximately 91% seen once. General observations from the study: Authors raise, but do not show, better survival with proton therapy. Post-nadir diversity loss with photons came from oligoclonal expansion, particularly CD8+ Temra cells.

In regard to this clone: Its antigen is currently unknown.

CDR3 length: 14 amino acids. Germline V gene sequence: CDR1 MNHEY, CDR2 SVGAGI. Trimming removed 3 bases at V and 3 bases at J, with 12 bases between. The sample was peripheral blood, taken from a patient treated with photon-based radiotherapy. The chain employs TRBV6-5 and TRBJ2-7; unclear D gene. This TCR derives from a man in his forties or fifties with gastric cancer. In nucleotides, the CDR3 is TGTGCCAGCAGTTATCTAAGCTCAAACTACGAGCAGTACTTC. Translating it yields CASSYLSSNYEQYF.